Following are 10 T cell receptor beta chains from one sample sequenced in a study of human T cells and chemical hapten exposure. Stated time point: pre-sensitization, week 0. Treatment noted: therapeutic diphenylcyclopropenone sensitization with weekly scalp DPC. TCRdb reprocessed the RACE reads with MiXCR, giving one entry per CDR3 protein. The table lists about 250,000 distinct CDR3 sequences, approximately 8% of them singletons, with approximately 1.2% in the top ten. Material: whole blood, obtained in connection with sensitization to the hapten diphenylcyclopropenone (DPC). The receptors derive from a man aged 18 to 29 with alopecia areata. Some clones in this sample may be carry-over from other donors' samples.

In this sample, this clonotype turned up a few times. CDR3 in amino acids: CASRGRFSGNTIYF. The CDR3 DNA is TGTGCCAGCAGGGGACGGTTCTCTGGAAACACCATATATTTT. The rearrangement uses TRBV6-5 and TRBJ1-3; weak D call: TRBD1 (5 bases). CDR1 is MNHEY, CDR2 SVGAGI, per germline. The CDR3 contains 14 residues. Trimming took 6 bases from V and 0 from J, leaving 9 bases between them.

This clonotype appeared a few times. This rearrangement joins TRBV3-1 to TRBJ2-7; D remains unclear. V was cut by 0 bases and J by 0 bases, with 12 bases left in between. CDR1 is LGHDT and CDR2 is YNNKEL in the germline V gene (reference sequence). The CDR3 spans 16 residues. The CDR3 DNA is TGTGCCAGCAGCCAAGACGGCGATTACGGCTCCTACGAGCAGTACGTC. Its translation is CASSQDGDYGSYEQYV.

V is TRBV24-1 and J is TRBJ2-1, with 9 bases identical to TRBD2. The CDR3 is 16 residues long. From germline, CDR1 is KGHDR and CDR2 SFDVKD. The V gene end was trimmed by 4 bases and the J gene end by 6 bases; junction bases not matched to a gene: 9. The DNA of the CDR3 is TGTGCCACCAGTGAGGGTGAGACTAGCGGCCTCAATGAGCAGTTCTTC. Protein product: CATSEGETSGLNEQFF.

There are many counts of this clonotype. The CDR3 DNA reads TGTGCCAGCAGCCGAAGCGGGGGGCCATATGAGCAGTTCTTC. It specifies CASSRSGGPYEQFF. The chain carries TRBV7-8 and TRBJ2-1; 9 nucleotides align to TRBD2. V lost 5 bases to trimming and J lost 8 bases; unmatched junction nucleotides: 7. This CDR3 is built from 14 residues. Germline CDR1 and CDR2: SGHVS and FQNEAQ.

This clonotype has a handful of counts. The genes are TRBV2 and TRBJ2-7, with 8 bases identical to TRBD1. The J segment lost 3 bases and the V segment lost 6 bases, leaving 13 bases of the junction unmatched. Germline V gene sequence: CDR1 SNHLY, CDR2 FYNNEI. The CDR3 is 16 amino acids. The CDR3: CASRGHRDRSLYEQYF. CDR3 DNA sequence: TGTGCCAGCAGAGGACACCGGGACAGGAGCCTCTACGAGCAGTACTTC.

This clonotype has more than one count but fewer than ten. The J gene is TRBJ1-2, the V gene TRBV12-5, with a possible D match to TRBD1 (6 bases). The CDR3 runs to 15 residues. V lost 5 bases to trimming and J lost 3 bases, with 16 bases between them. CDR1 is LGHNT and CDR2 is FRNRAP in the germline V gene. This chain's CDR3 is CASGTPGTPDYGYTF. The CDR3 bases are TGTGCTAGTGGTACTCCCGGGACACCAGACTATGGCTACACCTTC.

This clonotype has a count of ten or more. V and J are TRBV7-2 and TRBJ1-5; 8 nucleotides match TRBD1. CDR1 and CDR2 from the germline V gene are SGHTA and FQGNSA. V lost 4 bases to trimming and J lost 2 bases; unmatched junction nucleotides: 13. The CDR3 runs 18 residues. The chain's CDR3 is CASSSPRGRDRGNQPQHF. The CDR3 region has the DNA TGTGCCAGCAGCTCGCCCAGGGGGCGAGATCGGGGCAATCAGCCCCAGCATTTT. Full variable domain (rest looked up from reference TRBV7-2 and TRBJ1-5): GAGVSQSPSNKVTEKGKDVELRCDPISGHTALYWYRQSLGQGLEFLIYFQGNSAPDKSGLPSDRFSAERTGGSVSTLTIQRTQQEDSAVYLCASSSPRGRDRGNQPQHFGDGTRLSIL.

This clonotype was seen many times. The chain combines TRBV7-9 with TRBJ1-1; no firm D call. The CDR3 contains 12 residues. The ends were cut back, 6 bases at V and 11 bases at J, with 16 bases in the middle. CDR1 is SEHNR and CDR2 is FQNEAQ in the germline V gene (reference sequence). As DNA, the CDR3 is TGTGCCAGCAGGTACAGCGGGTCTGCGGCTTTCTTT. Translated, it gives CASRYSGSAAFF.

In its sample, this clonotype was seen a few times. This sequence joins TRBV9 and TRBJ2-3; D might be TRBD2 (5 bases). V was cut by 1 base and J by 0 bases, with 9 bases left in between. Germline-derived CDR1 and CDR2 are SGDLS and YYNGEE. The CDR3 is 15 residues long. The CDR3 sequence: CASSVRERSTDTQYF. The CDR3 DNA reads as TGTGCCAGCAGCGTAAGGGAGAGGAGCACAGATACGCAGTATTTT.

Here the CDR3 reads CASSLIDNSNQPQHF. CDR3 coding DNA: TGTGCCAGCAGCCTGATTGACAATAGCAATCAGCCCCAGCATTTT. This sequence joins TRBV7-2 and TRBJ1-5; no clear D gene. CDR1 is SGHTA, CDR2 FQGNSA, per germline. This CDR3 has 15 amino acids. Between the trimmed V and J ends, which lost 5 bases and 0 bases, there was a span of 11 bases.